The 21 T cell receptor beta chains presented below share a single source sample, sequenced in a study of response to subunit inactivated influenza vaccine. TCRdb reprocessed the RT-PCR reads via MiXCR and lists one record per CDR3 protein. Of 800,000 or so distinct CDR3 sequences listed, over 20% are singletons. The specimen comprised PBMCs from blood, sampled 5 days after vaccination. These receptors came from a man aged 50 or older who received an inactivated influenza vaccine.

This clonotype has just a few counts. The V and J genes are TRBV6-1 and TRBJ1-2; D unresolved. Trimming shortened V by 6 bases and J by 3 bases, and 2 bases separated the two germline ends. Germline V gene sequence: CDR1 MNHNS, CDR2 SASEGT. The length of the CDR3 is 10 residues. The CDR3 here is CASRHYGYTF. CDR3 DNA sequence: TGTGCCAGCAGGCACTATGGCTACACCTTC.

This clonotype came up many times. The chain links TRBV7-9 to TRBJ2-3; no clear D. The CDR3 has 12 residues. Germline V gives CDR1 SEHNR, CDR2 FQNEAQ (reference sequence). V lost 6 bases and J lost 3, with 7 bases in between. CDR3 amino acids: CASRPWTDTQYF. The CDR3 DNA is TGTGCCAGCAGACCTTGGACAGATACGCAGTATTTT.

The rearrangement joins TRBV6-6 to TRBJ2-1, with D tentatively TRBD2 (6 bases). CDR1 and CDR2 (germline): MNHNY, SVGAGI (reference sequence). There are 13 residues in the CDR3. V was clipped by 9 bases and J by 5 bases, with 14 bases between them. The CDR3 sequence is CASAGPTNNEQFF. In DNA form, the CDR3 reads TGTGCCAGTGCGGGGCCGACCAACAATGAGCAGTTCTTC.

The chain is built from TRBV2 and TRBJ2-5, with D uncertain. V was pared by 4 bases and J by 3 bases, with 12 bases between. Germline V CDR1 and CDR2: SNHLY, FYNNEI. CDR3 length: 14 residues. The CDR3 here is CASSVDVGEETQYF. CDR3 nucleotide sequence: TGTGCCAGCAGTGTCGATGTCGGTGAAGAGACCCAGTACTTC.

This clonotype has just a few counts. The V call is TRBV27, the J call TRBJ2-1, with D possibly matching TRBD1 (6 bases). Looked up from germline, CDR1 is MNHEY and CDR2 is SMNVEV (reference sequence). The germline V and J ends were trimmed by 6 bases and 8 bases, with 14 bases remaining between them. CDR3 length equals 13 residues. The CDR3 nucleotides read TGTGCCAGCAGCCCCAACCAGGGGTATGAGCAGTTCTTC. This encodes CASSPNQGYEQFF.

The J gene is TRBJ2-4, the V gene TRBV7-2; TRBD1 might be the D (5 bases). This CDR3 is 14 amino acids long. Trimming took off 0 bases at V and 4 bases at J, with 7 bases between the two ends. Germline V gene data show CDR1 as SGHTA and CDR2 as FQGNSA. The CDR3 nucleotides are TGTGCCAGCAGCTTAGCGTCAGGGAAAAACATTCAGTACTTC. Protein: CASSLASGKNIQYF.

There are a few counts of this clonotype. The gene calls are TRBV5-1 and TRBJ2-1, with TRBD2 matching over 7 bases. Germline V gives CDR1 SGHRS, CDR2 YFSETQ. The CDR3 is 14 residues long. Trimming took 8 bases from V and 9 from J; bases not matched to a gene: 14. CDR3 sequence: CASHTTGTNLEQFF. CDR3 DNA: TGCGCCAGTCATACAACCGGGACTAACCTTGAGCAGTTCTTC.

This clonotype appeared a few times. V gene TRBV15 combines with J gene TRBJ2-1; no clear D gene. The germline CDR1 and CDR2 sequences are LNHNV and YYDKDF (reference sequence). Trimming took 0 bases from V and 1 from J, leaving 13 bases between them. The CDR3 sequence is 17 residues long. CDR3 bases: TGTGCCACCAGCAGAGATCTTAGTAGTTTATCCTACAATGAGCAGTTCTTC. This sequence encodes CATSRDLSSLSYNEQFF.

V is TRBV6-5 and J is TRBJ2-1; no clear D. This CDR3 has 14 amino acids. Germline CDR1 is MNHEY and CDR2 is SVGAGI. The germline V and J ends were trimmed by 2 bases and 7 bases, with 12 bases remaining between them. CDR3: CASSYSDSQNEQFF. The DNA for the CDR3 is TGTGCCAGCAGTTACAGCGACTCTCAGAATGAGCAGTTCTTC.

J is TRBJ2-1 and V is TRBV6-1; D may be TRBD1 or TRBD2 (5 bases each). CDR1 MNHNS and CDR2 SASEGT come from the germline V gene. The CDR3 contains 14 residues. The V end was cut by 11 bases, the J end by 0 bases, with 14 bases between. The CDR3 loop is CACSEGSSYNEQFF. For the CDR3, the DNA is TGTGCCTGCTCCGAGGGGAGCTCCTACAATGAGCAGTTCTTC.

The chain has TRBV6-1 and TRBJ2-7; D is uncertain. The CDR3 runs 16 residues. The V end was cut by 5 bases, the J end by 5 bases, with 22 bases between. Germline CDR1 reads MNHNS; CDR2 reads SASEGT. The CDR3 is CASSPPRTAPIHEQYF. CDR3 bases: TGTGCCAGCAGTCCCCCAAGGACGGCTCCCATCCACGAGCAGTACTTC.

There are a few counts of this clonotype. Here the CDR3 reads CASSLALTGYNEQFF. The DNA for the CDR3 is TGTGCCAGCAGCTTAGCCCTAACCGGCTACAATGAGCAGTTCTTC. V usage is TRBV7-6 and J usage is TRBJ2-1; D remains ambiguous. Trimming pared 0 bases from V and 3 bases from J, leaving 9 bases between. There are 15 residues in the CDR3. Per germline, CDR1 SGHVS and CDR2 FNYEAQ.

The J gene is TRBJ2-3, the V gene TRBV5-1, with 7 bases identical to TRBD2. Germline CDR1 and CDR2: SGHRS and YFSETQ. With V trimmed by 4 bases and J by 2 bases, 10 bases remained unmatched. The CDR3 runs to 16 residues. CDR3 in DNA: TGCGCCAGCAGCCCAGTTACGGGAGGCTTCACAGATACGCAGTATTTT. It yields the protein CASSPVTGGFTDTQYF.

At least ten counts were recorded for this clonotype. The chain has TRBV30 and TRBJ2-3; 10 nucleotides match TRBD2. The germline gives CDR1 GTSNPN, CDR2 SVGIG (reference sequence). CDR3 size: 15 residues. Trimming took 1 base from V and 6 from J; bases not matched to a gene: 7. The CDR3 nucleotides read TGTGCCTGGAGTGGCCCTAGCGGGGGTTGGGATACGCAGTATTTT. It is translated as CAWSGPSGGWDTQYF.

This clonotype occurred a few times. The chain carries TRBV4-2 and TRBJ2-2; 8 bases are a match to TRBD1. The CDR3 loop spans 15 amino acids. Trimming at V came to 1 base and at J to 6 bases, leaving 4 bases not matched to a gene. Germline lookup yields CDR1 LGHNA and CDR2 YNFKEQ. Here the CDR3 reads CASSQVSGGPGELFF. For the CDR3, the DNA is TGTGCCAGCAGCCAAGTTTCAGGGGGCCCCGGGGAGCTGTTTTTT.

This clonotype came up many times. The V gene is TRBV5-6, the J gene TRBJ1-2, with no clear D. The CDR3 has 13 residues. The germline V gene has CDR1 SGHDT and CDR2 YYEEEE. The germline V and J ends were trimmed by 1 base and 3 bases, with 7 bases remaining between them. CDR3 amino acids: CASSLPADYGYTF. The CDR3 DNA is TGTGCCAGCAGCTTGCCCGCCGACTATGGCTACACCTTC.

This clonotype showed up just a few times. The V gene is TRBV20-1, the J gene TRBJ2-7; 12 positions agree with TRBD1. Germline V CDR1 and CDR2: DFQATT, SNEGSKA (reference sequence). Unmatched junction bases numbered 6, after V lost 5 bases and J lost 4 bases. The CDR3 runs 14 residues. CDR3 sequence: CSASLGQGAYEQYF. The CDR3, as DNA: TGCAGTGCTTCCCTGGGACAGGGGGCGTACGAGCAGTACTTC.

This clonotype was recorded a few times. The chain employs TRBV11-1 and TRBJ2-7; 7 bases line up with TRBD2. V lost 1 base to trimming and J lost 4 bases; unmatched junction nucleotides: 10. The CDR3 totals 16 residues. Germline-derived CDR1 and CDR2 are SGHAT and FQDESV (reference sequence). As DNA, the CDR3 is TGTGCCAGCAGCTTAGTTGGTGGCGGGAGAACGTACGAGCAGTACTTC. Amino acids: CASSLVGGGRTYEQYF.

This clonotype was seen a handful of times. The rearrangement uses TRBV20-1 and TRBJ1-2; D perhaps matches TRBD1 (5 bases). V was shortened by 2 bases and J by 5 bases, with 12 bases between the two germline ends. The length of the CDR3 is 13 residues. CDR1 is DFQATT and CDR2 is SNEGSKA in the germline V gene (reference sequence). The chain's CDR3 is CSARKGASYGYTF. CDR3 bases: TGCAGTGCTAGAAAAGGGGCCAGTTATGGCTACACCTTC.

The chain couples TRBV7-9 to TRBJ2-7, with D perhaps given as TRBD1 or TRBD2 (5 bases each). The V gene lost 2 bases and the J gene lost 1 base, with 15 bases spanning the gap. CDR3 length equals 16 residues. From germline, CDR1 is SEHNR and CDR2 FQNEAQ (reference sequence). The CDR3 coding sequence is TGTGCCAGCAGCTTAACATCGGGGCAGGAGTCCTACGAGCAGTACTTC. This sequence encodes CASSLTSGQESYEQYF.

This clonotype turned up a few times. The genes are TRBV29-1 and TRBJ2-5; D may be TRBD1 (6 bases). Per the germline V gene, CDR1 is SQVTM and CDR2 is ANQGSEA. V gave up 4 bases and J gave up 4 bases, with 7 bases separating them. The CDR3 spans 11 residues. The chain's CDR3 is CSVAGAETQYF. The CDR3, as DNA: TGCAGCGTTGCAGGGGCAGAGACCCAGTACTTC.